This T cell receptor (beta chain) originates from a study of OX40 agonist ivuxolimab in advanced cancers. Looking at the study overall: Ivuxolimab, an antibody acting as an agonist of OX40 (CD134), was used to treat patients.

Generated by immunoSEQ multiplex PCR, the TCRdb table keeps only in-frame clones and is missing some. There are just over 60,000 clones in the sample; under 95% occur only once, and 0.62% lies in the top ten. In germline, CDR1 is SGHRS, CDR2 YFSETQ. With V trimmed by 6 bases and J by 1 base, 16 bases remained unmatched. The CDR3 is 18 amino acids. The sequence was collected from an adult with an advanced solid tumor such as melanoma, head and neck, liver or kidney cancer. The sequencing used CD4+ or CD8+ T cells sorted from blood, collected in a trial of the OX40 agonist ivuxolimab. The chain links TRBV5-1 to TRBJ2-3, with 8 bases that match TRBD1. The CDR3 protein is CASTQDRVRGAGTDTQYF. The CDR3 bases are TGCGCCAGCACCCAGGACAGGGTAAGGGGAGCGGGCACAGATACGCAGTATTTT.